This T cell receptor beta chain was sequenced in a study of Graves' ophthalmopathy and Graves' hyperthyroidism. RNA transcripts were the template, and TCR beta CDR3 regions were amplified from them. Amplification began with first-round RT-PCR using HTBI primers, then second-round multiplex PCR was performed. TCRdb analysed the multiplex PCR reads with MiXCR anew, one entry per CDR3 protein. The sample has hundreds of thousands of distinct CDR3 sequences, 20% to 25% seen once. Study-wide results and caveats: Ophthalmopathy progression cases were predicted by the model with 70% to 71% sensitivity and about 72% specificity.

This clonotype was observed many times. Its antigen is undetermined. Material for sequencing was peripheral blood. This TCR was recovered from a woman aged 18-30 years with stable Graves' hyperthyroidism. Some clones in this sample may be carry-over from other donors' samples.

The CDR3, as DNA: TGTGCCAGCAGCCGCGGACAGAGGGCCTCCATGAACACTGAAGCTTTCTTT. It encodes CASSRGQRASMNTEAFF. V is TRBV11-2 and J is TRBJ1-1, with a weak D call TRBD1 (6 bases). V lost 5 bases to trimming and J lost 0 bases, with 19 bases between them. CDR3 length equals 17 residues. Germline V gene sequence: CDR1 SGHAT, CDR2 FQNNGV.